One and the same sample provided the 26 T cell receptor beta chains below, sequenced in a study of cytomegalovirus exposure and HLA in healthy donors. PCR used 60 Vbeta primers and 13 Jbeta primers. TCRdb's table, derived via immunoSEQ multiplex PCR, lists solely in-frame clones and lacks some. The sample carries more than 140,000 clones, roughly 79% recorded once. Sequencing was done on a sample of PBMCs. All receptors come from a male donor in good health and CMV-seronegative.

A remark on this clone: A read error may account for a junction end that differs from germline. The CDR3 DNA reads TGCGCCAGCAGTCAAGGTCGCTCTGGGGCCAACGTCCTGACTTTC. Protein: CASSQGRSGANVLTF. The rearrangement uses TRBV4-1 and TRBJ2-6, with D unclear. The CDR3 totals 15 residues. CDR1 and CDR2 from the germline V gene are MGHRA and YSYEKL.

V is TRBV7-8 and J is TRBJ2-5, with a possible D match to TRBD2 (6 bases). The last part of the DNA fits TRBJ2-7 better; the J call may be wrong. Germline V lookup: CDR1 SGHVS, CDR2 FQNEAQ. The CDR3 is 14 residues long. The CDR3 reads CASSLTEGQYEQYF. CDR3 bases: TGTGCCAGCAGCTTAACGGAGGGGCAGTACGAGCAGTACTTC.

This chain connects TRBV9 to TRBJ2-2, with 12 positions matching TRBD2. CDR3 length equals 16 residues. Germline assignment: CDR1 SGDLS and CDR2 YYNGEE. After removal of 3 bases from V and 8 bases from J, the junction contained 8 bases not matched to a gene. CDR3 region: CASSDLAGGPMGELFF. The CDR3 nucleotides are TGTGCCAGCAGCGACCTAGCGGGGGGGCCCATGGGGGAGCTGTTTTTT.

CDR3 nucleotides: TGCGCCAGCAGCCAAGTTAACAGGTTGGAAGATACGCAGTATTTT. This encodes CASSQVNRLEDTQYF. This chain connects TRBV4-1 to TRBJ2-3, with D perhaps TRBD1 (5 bases). The CDR3 is 15 residues long. V gave up 1 base and J gave up 5 bases, with 13 bases separating them. The germline CDR1 and CDR2 sequences are MGHRA and YSYEKL.

This clone appeared a few times. The chain carries TRBV9 and TRBJ2-1; 10 bases are shared with TRBD2. V lost 0 bases, J lost 6 bases, and 3 bases stayed unmatched. The CDR3 spans 15 residues. Germline-derived CDR1 and CDR2 are SGDLS and YYNGEE. In DNA, the CDR3 is TGTGCCAGCAGCGTAGGACTAGCGGGTACCAATGAGCAGTTCTTC. Residues: CASSVGLAGTNEQFF.

Written as DNA, the CDR3 is TGTGCCAGCAGCCCGTGGGCAGGGGTTAACTATGGCTACACCTTC. Protein: CASSPWAGVNYGYTF. V is TRBV11-2 and J is TRBJ1-2; D perhaps matches TRBD1 (6 bases). CDR1 is SGHAT and CDR2 is FQNNGV in the germline V gene. Trimming took 5 bases from V and 1 from J, leaving 14 bases between them. This CDR3 comprises 15 residues. The full variable domain, with the rest looked up from reference TRBV11-2 and TRBJ1-2, is EAGVAQSPRYKIIEKRQSVAFWCNPISGHATLYWYQQILGQGPKLLIQFQNNGVVDDSQLPKDRFSAERLKGVDSTLKIQPAKLEDSAVYLCASSPWAGVNYGYTFGSGTRLTVV.

The V call is TRBV7-2, the J call TRBJ2-1; TRBD2 aligns across 13 bases. Unmatched junction bases numbered 8, after V lost 5 bases and J lost 7 bases. The CDR3 has 16 residues. CDR1 is SGHTA and CDR2 is FQGNSA in the germline V gene. CDR3 loop: CASSPRTSGSANEQFF. The CDR3 DNA sequence: TGTGCCAGCAGCCCACGGACTAGCGGGAGTGCAAATGAGCAGTTCTTC.

The table lists this clone with a few counts. This chain links TRBV5-6 with TRBJ2-1; D is possibly TRBD2 (5 bases). V was shortened by 7 bases and J by 2 bases, with 16 bases between the two germline ends. Germline CDR1 reads SGHDT; CDR2 reads YYEEEE. CDR3 length equals 15 residues. The CDR3 spells CASGTLGAAYNEQFF. DNA of the CDR3: TGTGCCAGCGGAACGCTGGGAGCGGCCTACAATGAGCAGTTCTTC.

This chain joins TRBV7-2 and TRBJ1-2; the D gene is possibly TRBD1 (5 bases). The CDR3 covers 18 residues. Germline CDR1 SGHTA, CDR2 FQGNSA. The germline V and J ends were trimmed by 5 bases and 3 bases, with 25 bases remaining between them. CDR3 bases: TGTGCCAGCAGCACCCTGGCCTTGGTGGGGGGGTCAGACTATGGCTACACCTTC. Translating it yields CASSTLALVGGSDYGYTF.

The rearrangement links TRBV19 to TRBJ1-2; D ambiguous. V was cut by 0 bases and J by 6 bases, with 17 bases left in between. Germline CDR1 and CDR2: LNHDA and SQIVND (reference sequence). The CDR3 runs 16 residues. CDR3 protein: CASSIDPLEGMDGYTF. The DNA of the CDR3 is TGTGCCAGTAGTATAGATCCTTTGGAGGGTATGGATGGCTACACCTTC.

This chain uses TRBV30 with TRBJ1-2; TRBD1 matches at 9 bases. Trimming at V came to 5 bases and at J to 6 bases, leaving 7 bases not matched to a gene. Germline loops: CDR1 GTSNPN, CDR2 SVGIG (reference sequence). The CDR3 extends over 13 amino acids. In DNA, the CDR3 is TGTGCCTGGGGCCTTACAGGGGGCCATGGCTACACCTTC. Translation: CAWGLTGGHGYTF.

This clone was detected a few times. This chain links TRBV29-1 with TRBJ2-1, with 13 bases aligning to TRBD2. This CDR3 is built from 14 residues. The V gene end was trimmed by 7 bases and the J gene end by 6 bases; junction bases not matched to a gene: 6. Germline V gene lookup returns CDR1 SQVTM and CDR2 ANQGSEA. CDR3 nucleotides: TGCAGCGGAAAACTAGCGGGAGGGTTCAATGAGCAGTTCTTC. Translation gives CSGKLAGGFNEQFF.

The rearrangement uses TRBV9 and TRBJ1-2; D may be TRBD1 (6 bases). Trimming left V 3 bases short and J 0 bases short, with 12 bases between. The CDR3 contains 15 residues. Germline-derived CDR1 and CDR2 are SGDLS and YYNGEE. For the CDR3, the DNA is TGTGCCAGCAGCGCTGGGGGCAATTCTAACTATGGCTACACCTTC. It translates to CASSAGGNSNYGYTF.

The genes are TRBV18 and TRBJ2-5; the match to TRBD2 covers 12 bases. The better agreement between TRBJ2-7 and the DNA end casts doubt on the J call. The germline V gene has CDR1 KGHSH and CDR2 LQKENI. This CDR3 is built from 17 residues. CDR3 DNA sequence: TGTGCCAGCTCACCAGCGACTAGCGGGAGCCTCTCGGGCGAGCAGTACTTC. As protein: CASSPATSGSLSGEQYF.

In this sample, this clone turned up once. This chain links TRBV28 with TRBJ2-3; D ambiguous. The V end lost 5 bases, the J end lost 6 bases, and 27 bases lay between the germline ends. The CDR3 spans 18 residues. CDR1 is MDHEN and CDR2 is SYDVKM in the germline V gene. The CDR3 DNA reads TGTGCCAGCAGTACCCCAAATGTGTCCAGCGCCCATTGGGATACGCAGTATTTT. Protein product: CASSTPNVSSAHWDTQYF. The full variable domain, completed using reference TRBV28 and TRBJ2-3, is DVKVTQSSRYLVKRTGEKVFLECVQDMDHENMFWYRQDPGLGLRLIYFSYDVKMKEKGDIPEGYSVSREKKERFSLILESASTNQTSMYLCASSTPNVSSAHWDTQYFGPGTRLTVL.

The chain uses TRBV9 and TRBJ1-3; D might be TRBD1 (6 bases). This CDR3 is 16 amino acids long. Deletions cut 3 bases from V and 0 bases from J, with 13 bases between. Germline CDR1 SGDLS, CDR2 YYNGEE. The CDR3 nucleotides read TGTGCCAGCAGCGATGATTGGACAGCCTCTGGAAACACCATATATTTT. Its protein is CASSDDWTASGNTIYF.

This clone was observed a few times. Mismatch with germline at one junction end may stem from a read error. The chain uses TRBV5-6 and TRBJ2-7; D is undetermined. Germline V CDR1 and CDR2: SGHDT, YYEEEE. CDR3 length equals 12 residues. The CDR3: CASSPKTAGVHF. CDR3 DNA sequence: TGTGCCAGCAGCCCCAAGACCGCCGGAGTCCACTTC. The variable domain in full, completed from reference TRBV5-6 and TRBJ2-7, reads DAGVTQSPTHLIKTRGQQVTLRCSPKSGHDTVSWYQQALGQGPQFIFQYYEEEERQRGNFPDRFSGHQFPNYSSELNVNALLLGDSALYLCASSPKTAGVHFGPGTRLTVT.

The gene calls are TRBV30 and TRBJ2-6, with TRBD2 matching 7 bases. In germline, CDR1 is GTSNPN, CDR2 SVGIG (reference sequence). This CDR3 is 16 amino acids long. V dropped 5 bases and J dropped 0; count of bases not matched to a gene: 7. The CDR3 protein is CAWGWGGSSGANVLTF. CDR3 nucleotide sequence: TGTGCCTGGGGGTGGGGGGGATCCTCTGGGGCCAACGTCCTGACTTTC.

The chain is built from TRBV6-5 and TRBJ2-7; D is unresolved. V was shortened by 4 bases and J by 9 bases, with 10 bases between the two germline ends. From germline, CDR1 is MNHEY and CDR2 SVGAGI. This CDR3 is 11 amino acids long. The CDR3 is CASSSLEGQYF. The CDR3, as DNA: TGTGCCAGCAGTTCCCTAGAAGGGCAGTACTTC.

V gene TRBV4-2 combines with J gene TRBJ1-4; D unclear. The CDR3 length is 17 residues. In germline, CDR1 is LGHNA, CDR2 YNFKEQ. V was cut by 4 bases and J by 0 bases, with 15 bases left in between. The CDR3 here is CASSRQNSGTTNEKLFF. CDR3 in DNA: TGTGCCAGCAGCCGGCAAAACTCGGGGACAACTAATGAAAAACTGTTTTTT.

The V and J genes are TRBV5-4 and TRBJ1-5, with D unresolved. Germline V CDR1 and CDR2: SGHNT, YYREEE (reference sequence). V gave up 5 bases and J gave up 4 bases, with 10 bases separating them. The CDR3 is 13 residues long. In DNA form, the CDR3 reads TGTGCCAGCAGGCCAGGTCTTAATCAGCCCCAGCATTTT. Protein sequence: CASRPGLNQPQHF.

The rearrangement joins TRBV5-1 to TRBJ2-7; D is possibly TRBD1 (5 bases). CDR1 and CDR2 from the germline V gene are SGHRS and YFSETQ. There are 14 residues in the CDR3. V lost 0 bases and J lost 5, with 12 bases in between. CDR3 bases: TGCGCCAGCAGCTTGGGGGATACAGGAGACGAGCAGTACTTC. Protein product: CASSLGDTGDEQYF. Together with reference TRBV5-1 and TRBJ2-7, the CDR3 gives the full variable domain: KAGVTQTPRYLIKTRGQQVTLSCSPISGHRSVSWYQQTPGQGLQFLFEYFSETQRNKGNFPGRFSGRQFSNSRSEMNVSTLELGDSALYLCASSLGDTGDEQYFGPGTRLTVT.

The chain employs TRBV6-5 and TRBJ2-3, with a tentative D call TRBD2 (5 bases). CDR1 and CDR2 (germline): MNHEY, SVGAGI. The CDR3 contains 15 residues. Deletions cut 7 bases from V and 3 bases from J, with 17 bases between. CDR3 coding DNA: TGTGCCAGCAACCCCCACTGGGGAGCAACAGATACGCAGTATTTT. It specifies CASNPHWGATDTQYF.

The chain recombines TRBV6-5 with TRBJ2-7; 9 bases line up with TRBD1. Trimming cost V 3 bases and J 2 bases; bases outside gene matches: 5. CDR1 and CDR2 from the germline V gene are MNHEY and SVGAGI. This CDR3 has 15 residues. This CDR3 reads CASSYSGTGTYEQYF. CDR3 DNA sequence: TGTGCCAGCAGTTATTCAGGGACAGGGACCTACGAGCAGTACTTC.

This chain links TRBV6-8 with TRBJ2-1; TRBD1 matches 12 bases. The CDR3 is made up of 18 amino acids. Germline trimming cut 7 bases from V and 4 bases from J; bases unmatched to any gene: 14. CDR1 is MNHGY and CDR2 is SAAAGT in the germline V gene. The CDR3 here is CASTERDRGLFPYNEQFF. In DNA, the CDR3 is TGTGCCAGCACCGAGCGGGACAGGGGGCTTTTTCCATACAATGAGCAGTTCTTC.

The chain joins TRBV2 to TRBJ1-2; D uncertain. This CDR3 region has 13 residues. Germline lookup yields CDR1 SNHLY and CDR2 FYNNEI. Deletions cut 9 bases from V and 1 base from J, with 12 bases between. This chain's CDR3 is CARAVPYNYGYTF. The CDR3 DNA reads TGTGCCAGAGCGGTGCCATATAACTATGGCTACACCTTC.